The 15 T cell receptor beta chains below were found in one sample sequenced in a study of T cells in Graves' hyperthyroidism and ophthalmopathy. Regions amplified from RNA transcripts were the TCR beta CDR3 regions. First-round RT-PCR of the TCR CDR3 relied on the HTBI primer set. TCRdb independently ran MiXCR on the multiplex PCR reads; one entry per CDR3 protein. This table holds fewer than 650,000 distinct CDR3 sequences, 14% found once. The sequenced sample was blood. These receptor sequences come from a woman aged 35 to 49 with Graves' hyperthyroidism.

This clonotype was picked up many times. The J gene is TRBJ1-1, the V gene TRBV5-1, with D possibly TRBD1 on 5 matching bases. This CDR3 contains 14 residues. Germline loops: CDR1 SGHRS, CDR2 YFSETQ. The V end was cut by 2 bases, the J end by 1 base, with 9 bases between. CDR3 sequence (DNA): TGCGCCAGCAGCTTTGGCCAGGGGAACACTGAAGCTTTCTTT. Residues: CASSFGQGNTEAFF.

This clonotype was counted ten times or more. The chain has TRBV18 and TRBJ2-7; maybe TRBD1 (6 bases). The ends were cut back, 0 bases at V and 5 bases at J, with 11 bases in the middle. Germline CDR1 KGHSH, CDR2 LQKENI. The length of the CDR3 is 14 residues. For the CDR3, the DNA is TGTGCCAGCTCACCACCGTCAGGGGTGAACGAGCAGTACTTC. Translating it yields CASSPPSGVNEQYF.

Turning to this clonotype: This may arise from a read error, as a much more abundant clone is one base away. For the CDR3, the DNA is TGTGCCAGCAGTACCGGGACAGGGCCCACAGATACGCAGTATTTT. Its translation: CASSTGTGPTDTQYF. V is TRBV12-3 or TRBV12-4 and J is TRBJ2-3, with 9 nucleotides matching TRBD1. This CDR3 is 15 amino acids long. Trimming at V came to 5 bases and at J to 2 bases, leaving 5 bases not matched to a gene.

V gene TRBV7-9 combines with J gene TRBJ2-2, with 13 bases identical to TRBD2. Losses at the gene ends were 4 bases for V and 6 bases for J; bases not matched to a gene: 5. Looked up from germline, CDR1 is SEHNR and CDR2 is FQNEAQ (reference sequence). The CDR3 loop spans 16 amino acids. CDR3 sequence reads: CASSSSTSGRSGELFF. DNA for the CDR3: TGTGCCAGCAGCTCCTCGACTAGCGGGAGGTCCGGGGAGCTGTTTTTT.

This clonotype was recorded many times. The genes are TRBV29-1 and TRBJ2-5; 7 positions match TRBD1. CDR3 length: 11 residues. J was trimmed by 4 bases and V by 4 bases; bases with no gene match: 0. Germline loops: CDR1 SQVTM, CDR2 ANQGSEA. This chain's CDR3 is CSVGQGETQYF. In DNA, the CDR3 is TGCAGCGTTGGACAGGGAGAGACCCAGTACTTC.

This clonotype showed up just a few times. J is TRBJ2-7 and V is TRBV10-3, with TRBD2 matching 7 bases. The CDR3 runs to 11 residues. V lost 7 bases to trimming and J lost 7 bases; unmatched junction nucleotides: 4. Per germline, CDR1 ENHRY and CDR2 SYGVKD. The CDR3 sequence: CAIMAAGEQYF. The CDR3 nucleotides are TGTGCCATCATGGCAGCGGGGGAGCAGTACTTC.

There are many counts of this clonotype. The chain recombines TRBV29-1 with TRBJ2-1, with no clear D. The CDR3 runs 12 residues. The germline V gene has CDR1 SQVTM and CDR2 ANQGSEA. Trimming cost V 4 bases and J 5 bases, with 9 bases left between them. The CDR3 region has the DNA TGCAGCGTTGTTGCTAGAAACAATGAGCAGTTCTTC. Amino acid sequence: CSVVARNNEQFF.

This clonotype was counted ten times or more. The chain carries TRBV24-1 and TRBJ2-1; 10 bases line up with TRBD1. Trimming at V came to 12 bases and at J to 7 bases, leaving 8 bases not matched to a gene. CDR3 length equals 13 residues. CDR1 and CDR2 (germline): KGHDR, SFDVKD. In DNA, the CDR3 is TGTGCCGCGGGACAGGGGAATGTGAATGAGCAGTTCTTC. It codes for CAAGQGNVNEQFF.

In its sample, this clonotype was seen a few times. V usage is TRBV5-4 and J usage is TRBJ2-5, with 7 nucleotides matching TRBD1. This CDR3 region has 15 residues. Germline CDR1 is SGHNT and CDR2 is YYREEE (reference sequence). V gave up 0 bases and J gave up 5 bases; unmatched junction bases: 7. CDR3 region: CASSLGTGWTETQYF. The CDR3 DNA sequence: TGTGCCAGCAGCTTGGGGACAGGTTGGACGGAGACCCAGTACTTC.

This clonotype showed up just a few times. V is TRBV19 and J is TRBJ2-2; 7 bases are shared with TRBD1. The CDR3 has 17 amino acids. The germline V gene has CDR1 LNHDA and CDR2 SQIVND (reference sequence). Trimming cost V 4 bases and J 6 bases; bases outside gene matches: 14. In nucleotides, the CDR3 is TGTGCCAGTAGTACGACAGGGTTGAAAGTCGGAGCCGGGGAGCTGTTTTTT. It encodes CASSTTGLKVGAGELFF.

This clonotype appeared once. The chain employs TRBV6-1 and TRBJ1-6; D ambiguous. Germline V lookup: CDR1 MNHNS, CDR2 SASEGT. Trimming took off 6 bases at V and 9 bases at J, with 15 bases between the two ends. There are 14 residues in the CDR3. CDR3 coding DNA: TGTGCCAGCAGATCGGGGAACGATAGTTCACCCCTCCACTTT. Translation: CASRSGNDSSPLHF.

The table lists this clonotype with many counts. This rearrangement joins TRBV6-2 or TRBV6-3 to TRBJ2-7; 11 nucleotides align to TRBD1. The ends lost 5 bases at V and 5 bases at J; junction bases unmatched: 5. The CDR3 is 14 residues long. The germline V gene encodes CDR1 MNHEY and CDR2 SVGEGT. CDR3 in amino acids: CASSERTGGDEQYF. In DNA form, the CDR3 reads TGTGCCAGCAGTGAGAGGACAGGGGGCGACGAGCAGTACTTC.

The chain links TRBV7-6 to TRBJ2-2, with 7 bases identical to TRBD2. There are 15 residues in the CDR3. V shed 2 bases, J shed 4 bases, and the junction held 4 bases outside the gene matches. The V gene's germline CDR1 is SGHVS and CDR2 FNYEAQ. The CDR3 region has the DNA TGTGCCAGCAGCTTAAGCGGGAAATCCACCGGGGAGCTGTTTTTT. Its protein product is CASSLSGKSTGELFF.

DNA for the CDR3: TGTGCCAGTAGTCTACCGGGACAGGGTATCACCGGGGAGCTGTTTTTT. Protein: CASSLPGQGITGELFF. The chain links TRBV19 to TRBJ2-2, with 9 bases identical to TRBD1. Germline CDR1 is LNHDA and CDR2 is SQIVND (reference sequence). Trimming took 5 bases from V and 4 from J; bases not matched to a gene: 8. The CDR3 is 16 residues long. The full variable domain, rest sourced from reference TRBV19 and TRBJ2-2, is DGGITQSPKYLFRKEGQNVTLSCEQNLNHDAMYWYRQDPGQGLRLIYYSQIVNDFQKGDIAEGYSVSREKKESFPLTVTSAQKNPTAFYLCASSLPGQGITGELFFGEGSRLTVL.

This chain uses TRBV4-1 with TRBJ2-1; 8 bases agree with TRBD2. Trimming took 0 bases from V and 2 from J; bases not matched to a gene: 9. Germline V gives CDR1 MGHRA, CDR2 YSYEKL. This CDR3 comprises 18 residues. CDR3 amino acids: CASSQEDLSGSPYNEQFF. The CDR3 DNA reads TGCGCCAGCAGCCAAGAGGACCTGAGCGGGAGCCCCTACAATGAGCAGTTCTTC.